A selection of T cell receptor beta chains follows, all from one sample in a study of T cells in Graves' hyperthyroidism and ophthalmopathy. TCRdb reprocessed the multiplex PCR reads with MiXCR, giving one entry per CDR3 protein. The sample has approximately 400,000 distinct CDR3 sequences; roughly 15% are singletons. Sample: blood. These receptor sequences come from a woman younger than 45 with Graves' ophthalmopathy. Both conserved end residues are part of each CDR3. Each record gives: J gene, V gene, clone size, D gene, CDR3 protein, CDR3 DNA. The D gene is left open where the match is weak. A row's size may be missing; if present it is once, few, many or a size class.

J gene: TRBJ1-2
V gene: TRBV19
clone size: few
D gene: .
CDR3 protein: CASSIRENAGYTF
CDR3 DNA: TGTGCCAGTAGTATAAGGGAAAATGCAGGCTACACCTTC

J gene: TRBJ1-2
V gene: TRBV7-9
clone size: many
D gene: .
CDR3 protein: CASKLGRSSGYTF
CDR3 DNA: TGTGCCAGCAAATTAGGGAGGTCGTCCGGCTACACCTTC

J gene: TRBJ1-1
V gene: TRBV18
clone size: many
D gene: .
CDR3 protein: CASSPMRDTEAFF
CDR3 DNA: TGTGCCAGCTCACCGATGAGGGACACTGAAGCTTTCTTT

J gene: TRBJ1-1
V gene: TRBV19
clone size: few
D gene: .
CDR3 protein: CASSPGVGGMSTEAFF
CDR3 DNA: TGTGCCAGTAGCCCAGGTGTGGGGGGGATGAGCACTGAAGCTTTCTTT

J gene: TRBJ2-3
V gene: TRBV11-2
clone size: .
D gene: .
CDR3 protein: CASTPLMSSVMKDTQYF
CDR3 DNA: TGTGCCAGCACCCCTCTCATGTCTAGCGTGATGAAAGATACACAGTATTTT

J gene: TRBJ2-2
V gene: TRBV6-1
clone size: many
D gene: .
CDR3 protein: CASNPGIVTNTGELFF
CDR3 DNA: TGTGCCAGCAACCCCGGCATAGTAACGAACACCGGGGAGCTGTTTTTT

J gene: TRBJ2-7
V gene: TRBV6-1
clone size: .
D gene: .
CDR3 protein: CASNNDRGASYEQYF
CDR3 DNA: TGTGCCAGCAATAACGACCGCGGGGCTTCCTACGAGCAGTACTTC

J gene: TRBJ2-2
V gene: TRBV28
clone size: many
D gene: .
CDR3 protein: CASIEENTGELFF
CDR3 DNA: TGTGCCAGCATTGAGGAGAACACCGGGGAGCTGTTTTTT

J gene: TRBJ2-3
V gene: TRBV2
clone size: few
D gene: TRBD1
CDR3 protein: CASRDPGQDTQYF
CDR3 DNA: TGTGCCAGCAGGGATCCGGGACAGGATACGCAGTATTTT

J gene: TRBJ1-5
V gene: TRBV2
clone size: once
D gene: TRBD1
CDR3 protein: CASSEVGTGGRQPQHF
CDR3 DNA: TGTGCCAGCAGTGAAGTAGGGACAGGGGGACGCCAGCCCCAGCATTTT

J gene: TRBJ1-4
V gene: TRBV12-3/TRBV12-4
clone size: many
D gene: .
CDR3 protein: CASSLMTPLGTNEKLFF
CDR3 DNA: TGTGCCAGCAGTCTAATGACTCCACTCGGGACTAATGAAAAACTGTTTTTT

J gene: TRBJ2-6
V gene: TRBV6-5
clone size: many
D gene: .
CDR3 protein: CASSYSISGANVLTF
CDR3 DNA: TGTGCCAGCAGTTACTCTATTTCTGGGGCCAACGTCCTGACTTTC

J gene: TRBJ2-3
V gene: TRBV29-1
clone size: .
D gene: TRBD1
CDR3 protein: CSADRAADTQYF
CDR3 DNA: TGCAGCGCTGACAGGGCTGCAGATACGCAGTATTTT

J gene: TRBJ1-1
V gene: TRBV5-6
clone size: many
D gene: .
CDR3 protein: CASSLLVQAEQETEAFF
CDR3 DNA: TGTGCCAGCAGCTTGCTGGTCCAGGCGGAGCAAGAAACTGAAGCTTTCTTT

J gene: TRBJ2-3
V gene: TRBV19
clone size: .
D gene: .
CDR3 protein: CASNPGTKAGRDTQYF
CDR3 DNA: TGTGCCAGTAACCCCGGGACCAAAGCTGGCCGAGATACGCAGTATTTT

J gene: TRBJ2-7
V gene: TRBV11-2
clone size: .
D gene: TRBD2
CDR3 protein: CASSTSSGGPNYEQYF
CDR3 DNA: TGTGCCAGCAGCACCTCTAGCGGGGGCCCTAACTACGAGCAGTACTTC

J gene: TRBJ1-1
V gene: TRBV27
clone size: many
D gene: .
CDR3 protein: CASSPGTAMNTEAFF
CDR3 DNA: TGTGCCAGCAGTCCCGGGACGGCTATGAACACTGAAGCTTTCTTT

J gene: TRBJ1-5
V gene: TRBV6-6
clone size: many
D gene: .
CDR3 protein: CASSYSTARGPNQPQHF
CDR3 DNA: TGTGCCAGCAGTTACTCGACGGCCAGGGGCCCTAATCAGCCCCAGCATTTT

J gene: TRBJ2-3
V gene: TRBV6-1
clone size: .
D gene: .
CDR3 protein: CASRGRPSPDTQYF
CDR3 DNA: TGTGCCAGCAGGGGACGACCGTCCCCCGATACGCAGTATTTT

J gene: TRBJ2-7
V gene: TRBV18
clone size: many
D gene: .
CDR3 protein: CASSRDSIYEQYF
CDR3 DNA: TGTGCCAGCTCACGAGACAGCATCTACGAGCAGTACTTC

J gene: TRBJ1-2
V gene: TRBV2
clone size: many
D gene: .
CDR3 protein: CASSEAQEGSNYGYTF
CDR3 DNA: TGTGCCAGCAGTGAAGCCCAGGAGGGATCTAACTATGGCTACACCTTC

J gene: TRBJ1-2
V gene: TRBV28
clone size: .
D gene: TRBD1
CDR3 protein: CASSSSGQTYYGYTF
CDR3 DNA: TGTGCCAGCAGTTCCTCGGGACAGACTTACTATGGCTACACCTTC

J gene: TRBJ1-4
V gene: TRBV25-1
clone size: many
D gene: .
CDR3 protein: CASSGLEKLFF
CDR3 DNA: TGTGCCAGCAGTGGTCTGGAAAAACTGTTTTTT

J gene: TRBJ2-1
V gene: TRBV20-1
clone size: many
D gene: TRBD2
CDR3 protein: CSARPSLAGGREQFF
CDR3 DNA: TGCAGTGCTAGGCCCTCCCTAGCGGGGGGTAGGGAGCAGTTCTTC

J gene: TRBJ1-1
V gene: TRBV2
clone size: many
D gene: .
CDR3 protein: CASSGGLTENTEAFF
CDR3 DNA: TGTGCCAGCAGTGGGGGGCTGACAGAAAACACTGAAGCTTTCTTT

J gene: TRBJ2-5
V gene: TRBV5-4
clone size: few
D gene: .
CDR3 protein: CASLSSPIQETQYF
CDR3 DNA: TGTGCCAGCTTAAGCAGTCCGATCCAAGAGACCCAGTACTTC

J gene: TRBJ2-2
V gene: TRBV20-1
clone size: many
D gene: .
CDR3 protein: CSAGPGTENTGELFF
CDR3 DNA: TGCAGTGCCGGACCCGGGACCGAGAACACCGGGGAGCTGTTTTTT

J gene: TRBJ2-4
V gene: TRBV7-2
clone size: many
D gene: TRBD1
CDR3 protein: CASSLRTGPNIQYF
CDR3 DNA: TGTGCCAGCAGCTTGCGGACAGGGCCAAACATTCAGTACTTC

J gene: TRBJ2-2
V gene: TRBV18
clone size: many
D gene: .
CDR3 protein: CASSPLQGGTGELFF
CDR3 DNA: TGTGCCAGCTCACCATTACAGGGTGGCACCGGGGAGCTGTTTTTT

J gene: TRBJ1-1
V gene: TRBV20-1
clone size: many
D gene: .
CDR3 protein: CSADGERLSAFF
CDR3 DNA: TGCAGTGCCGACGGCGAGCGGTTGAGTGCTTTCTTT

J gene: TRBJ2-5
V gene: TRBV4-2
clone size: many
D gene: TRBD1
CDR3 protein: CASSQGAGTGKQETQYF
CDR3 DNA: TGTGCCAGCAGCCAAGGGGCCGGGACAGGCAAACAAGAGACCCAGTACTTC

J gene: TRBJ2-5
V gene: TRBV24-1
clone size: many
D gene: TRBD2
CDR3 protein: CATSDPGLAGQETQYF
CDR3 DNA: TGTGCCACCAGTGATCCCGGACTAGCGGGGCAAGAGACCCAGTACTTC

J gene: TRBJ1-1
V gene: TRBV15
clone size: many
D gene: .
CDR3 protein: CATSRRGDMNTEAFF
CDR3 DNA: TGTGCCACCAGCAGGCGGGGGGATATGAACACTGAAGCTTTCTTT

J gene: TRBJ2-2
V gene: TRBV12-3/TRBV12-4
clone size: .
D gene: .
CDR3 protein: CASSLRGISGELFF
CDR3 DNA: TGTGCCAGCAGTTTAAGGGGAATCTCCGGGGAGCTGTTTTTT

J gene: TRBJ2-2
V gene: TRBV5-8
clone size: many
D gene: TRBD1
CDR3 protein: CASSFTSGTGITGELFF
CDR3 DNA: TGTGCCAGCAGCTTCACTTCCGGGACAGGGATAACCGGGGAGCTGTTTTTT

J gene: TRBJ2-2
V gene: TRBV6-2/TRBV6-3
clone size: .
D gene: TRBD1
CDR3 protein: CASSYSVIGDRDTGELFF
CDR3 DNA: TGTGCCAGCAGTTACTCGGTCATTGGGGACAGGGACACCGGGGAGCTGTTTTTT

J gene: TRBJ1-2
V gene: TRBV20-1
clone size: .
D gene: TRBD1
CDR3 protein: CSARPDRGRANYGYTF
CDR3 DNA: TGCAGTGCTAGACCCGACAGGGGCAGAGCTAACTATGGCTACACCTTC

J gene: TRBJ2-3
V gene: TRBV7-9
clone size: .
D gene: .
CDR3 protein: CASSLGFSPGDTQYF
CDR3 DNA: TGTGCCAGCAGCTTAGGGTTCTCACCAGGAGATACGCAGTATTTT

J gene: TRBJ2-1
V gene: TRBV25-1
clone size: .
D gene: TRBD1
CDR3 protein: CASSEQGALYNEQFF
CDR3 DNA: TGTGCCAGCAGTGAACAGGGGGCCCTCTACAATGAGCAGTTCTTC

J gene: TRBJ2-3
V gene: TRBV20-1
clone size: .
D gene: TRBD2
CDR3 protein: CSAREGLLTFTYTQYF
CDR3 DNA: TGCAGTGCTAGGGAGGGACTACTCACGTTCACATATACGCAGTATTTT

J gene: TRBJ2-5
V gene: TRBV15
clone size: few
D gene: .
CDR3 protein: CATSRDRDSGETQYF
CDR3 DNA: TGTGCCACCAGCAGAGATCGGGACAGCGGGGAGACCCAGTACTTC

J gene: TRBJ1-6
V gene: TRBV12-3/TRBV12-4
clone size: many
D gene: .
CDR3 protein: CASSFSGTYNSPLHF
CDR3 DNA: TGTGCCAGCAGTTTTTCGGGCACCTATAATTCACCCCTCCACTTT

J gene: TRBJ1-6
V gene: TRBV24-1
clone size: many
D gene: .
CDR3 protein: CATSDNAYSPLHF
CDR3 DNA: TGTGCCACCAGTGACAATGCCTATTCACCCCTCCACTTT

J gene: TRBJ2-1
V gene: TRBV10-3
clone size: many
D gene: .
CDR3 protein: CAISEYQTSNEQFF
CDR3 DNA: TGTGCCATCAGTGAGTATCAGACCAGCAATGAGCAGTTCTTC

J gene: TRBJ2-3
V gene: TRBV6-2/TRBV6-3
clone size: .
D gene: TRBD2
CDR3 protein: CASLGRGGGASNTQYF
CDR3 DNA: TGTGCCAGCTTGGGGCGGGGCGGGGGGGCCAGTAATACGCAGTATTTT

J gene: TRBJ1-4
V gene: TRBV30
clone size: many
D gene: .
CDR3 protein: CAWSVDTNEKLFF
CDR3 DNA: TGTGCCTGGAGTGTGGATACTAATGAAAAACTGTTTTTT

J gene: TRBJ2-1
V gene: TRBV6-4
clone size: .
D gene: TRBD1
CDR3 protein: CASSDSATGPNEQFF
CDR3 DNA: TGTGCCAGCAGTGACTCGGCGACAGGGCCGAATGAGCAGTTCTTC

J gene: TRBJ2-3
V gene: TRBV28
clone size: few
D gene: .
CDR3 protein: CASSREARNTDTQYF
CDR3 DNA: TGTGCCAGCAGCCGAGAAGCAAGAAACACAGATACGCAGTATTTT

J gene: TRBJ2-7
V gene: TRBV20-1
clone size: .
D gene: .
CDR3 protein: CSARDTDGMFRANEQYF
CDR3 DNA: TGCAGTGCTAGAGATACCGATGGGATGTTTAGGGCCAACGAGCAGTACTTC

J gene: TRBJ2-7
V gene: TRBV18
clone size: many
D gene: .
CDR3 protein: CASSPRSTGSHEQYF
CDR3 DNA: TGTGCCAGCTCACCAAGGTCTACAGGGTCCCACGAGCAGTACTTC

J gene: TRBJ2-4
V gene: TRBV19
clone size: .
D gene: TRBD2
CDR3 protein: CASRLWGPTSGTLAKNIQYF
CDR3 DNA: TGTGCCAGCCGACTTTGGGGGCCGACTAGCGGGACCCTAGCCAAAAACATTCAGTACTTC

J gene: TRBJ2-1
V gene: TRBV6-2/TRBV6-3
clone size: few
D gene: TRBD2
CDR3 protein: CASTKTLLAGGMYNEQFF
CDR3 DNA: TGTGCCAGCACTAAAACCTTACTAGCGGGGGGGATGTACAATGAGCAGTTCTTC

J gene: TRBJ2-3
V gene: TRBV9
clone size: few
D gene: TRBD2
CDR3 protein: CASSAQGLAVDTQYF
CDR3 DNA: TGTGCCAGCAGCGCCCAGGGACTAGCAGTAGATACGCAGTATTTT

J gene: TRBJ1-2
V gene: TRBV11-2
clone size: .
D gene: TRBD1
CDR3 protein: CASSSTVQGTAGYTF
CDR3 DNA: TGTGCCAGCAGCTCTACCGTACAAGGGACAGCCGGCTACACCTTC

J gene: TRBJ2-5
V gene: TRBV19
clone size: many
D gene: .
CDR3 protein: CASSISPTETQYF
CDR3 DNA: TGTGCCAGTAGTATATCCCCAACCGAGACCCAGTACTTC

J gene: TRBJ1-6
V gene: TRBV11-3
clone size: many
D gene: TRBD1
CDR3 protein: CASSSPSGTGRNSPLHF
CDR3 DNA: TGTGCCAGCAGCTCGCCATCCGGGACAGGGCGTAATTCACCCCTCCACTTT

J gene: TRBJ1-1
V gene: TRBV20-1
clone size: many
D gene: .
CDR3 protein: CSALTTANTEAFF
CDR3 DNA: TGCAGTGCCCTGACGACAGCCAACACTGAAGCTTTCTTT

J gene: TRBJ1-2
V gene: TRBV7-9
clone size: many
D gene: TRBD1
CDR3 protein: CASSKRDRAGYGYTF
CDR3 DNA: TGTGCCAGCAGCAAGAGGGACAGGGCGGGCTATGGCTACACCTTC

J gene: TRBJ1-3
V gene: TRBV6-6
clone size: few
D gene: .
CDR3 protein: CASSYSGQTLSGNTIYF
CDR3 DNA: TGTGCCAGCAGTTACTCGGGCCAGACCCTCTCTGGAAACACCATATATTTT

J gene: TRBJ2-1
V gene: TRBV7-9
clone size: many
D gene: .
CDR3 protein: CASSREREQFF
CDR3 DNA: TGTGCCAGCAGCCGGGAGCGAGAGCAGTTCTTC